The following is a T cell receptor (beta chain) sequence with its context. The antigen is not known. This entry is derived from a study of beta chain features in type 1 diabetes. General study findings and limits: Sequencing the cDNA could make cells with high TCR expression show up more than they should. In all four CD4+ subsets, TCRB CDR3 length was significantly, moderately reduced in type 1 diabetes.

Germline V gives CDR1 MDHEN, CDR2 SYDVKM. The CDR3 is made up of 15 amino acids. V shed 5 bases and J 4 bases; nucleotides not matched to a gene: 9. The study reverse transcribed the entire isolated RNA, so it sequenced expressed TCRB transcripts. The assay was immunoSEQ multiplex PCR, and TCRdb's table has in-frame clones only and misses some. Among some 160,000 clones, roughly 10% were seen once, and the ten largest hold about 0.65%. The sequencing input was central memory CD4+ T cells from blood. The V call is TRBV28, the J call TRBJ1-2; 8 bases are a match to TRBD1. The TCR was taken from a woman aged 30 to 39 with type 1 diabetes. The CDR3, as DNA: TGTGCCAGCAGTCTGGACCCTGGACAGGGCTATGGCTACACCTTC. The encoded protein is CASSLDPGQGYGYTF.